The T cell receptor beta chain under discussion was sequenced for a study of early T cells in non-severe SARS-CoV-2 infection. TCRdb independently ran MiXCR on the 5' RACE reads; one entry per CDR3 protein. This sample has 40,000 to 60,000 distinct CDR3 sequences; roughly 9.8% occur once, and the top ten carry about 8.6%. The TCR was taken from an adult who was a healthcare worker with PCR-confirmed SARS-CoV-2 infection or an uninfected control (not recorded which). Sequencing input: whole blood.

DNA of the CDR3: TGTGCCAGCAGCTCCCAGGGGTTGGACGAGCAGTACTTC. Protein sequence: CASSSQGLDEQYF. The chain joins TRBV7-3 to TRBJ2-7, with a weak D call TRBD1 (6 bases). V dropped 4 bases and J dropped 5 bases, with 12 bases sitting between them. Germline V gives CDR1 SGHTA, CDR2 FQGTGA. The CDR3 is made up of 13 amino acids.